The following is a T cell receptor beta chain sequence with its context. Its antigen target is currently unknown. Qualities for individual bases were not recorded, and no much larger clone is one base off. TCR CDR3 regions were amplified from genomic DNA by multiplex PCR using the deep immunoSEQ assay. For each cell subset, the extracted genomic DNA was distributed evenly across all wells of several immunoSEQ 96-well plates, and each plate served as one replicate. Each replicate PCR for sorted subsets received around 0.2 ug genomic DNA, equal to tens of thousands of T cell genomes. The purified libraries were quantified using a Qubit 3.0 fluorometer, sized with a Bioanalyzer 2100, and then quantified again using the KAPA Library Quantification kit. Every immunoSEQ 96-well plate was sequenced on a separate single-read 150-cycle Illumina NextSeq 550 flow cell. For the original study's pipeline: The immunoSEQ output contained only junctional sequences without quality scores, so filtering could not match that applied to full-length reads. To assign V/J genes and CDR3, sequences were annotated using PyIR, a Python wrapper for IgBLAST v1.9, with IMGT germline references. Reads were filtered out if the reads had weak V/J assignments (E-value above 1e-6), no CDR3, stop codons, out-of-frame junctions, or ambiguous translated residues. A V3J clonotype was defined by an identical inferred V gene, J gene, and CDR3 amino acid sequence. Percentage overlap between repertoires was computed as shared unique clonotypes divided by the size of the smaller repertoire. Three approaches were used to assess repertoire richness: RTK rarefaction, the Chao1 estimator, and Recon v2.1 estimates of unobserved clonotypes. For all TCRbeta clonotypes obtained by the gDNA method from a few donors, generation probabilities were computed with OLGA. The table was pulled from immuneACCESS by TCRdb, which kept in-frame rearrangements only. Such tables lose some clones; where checked, under half of the loss comes from unresolved V genes, and the rest has no known cause. V and J calls plus clone size are reproduced from that table; the DNA served to infer D and trimming. For this sample there are fewer than 850,000 clones; about 97% appear just once. The top ten constitute less than 0.25% of the sample.

CD8 naive samples consisted of CD45RO-negative cells that were positively selected for CCR7, yielding a CD45RA+CCR7+ population without TemRA cells. Donors were healthy HIV-negative adults with no recently reported acute infections or vaccinations. Every donor was a Caucasian adult residing in Nashville, Tennessee, USA. Blood was collected by leukapheresis, and PBMCs were isolated by Ficoll-Histopaque density gradient centrifugation and then cryopreserved in liquid nitrogen vapor phase. Purity and quantity of every magnetically sorted T cell population were checked by analytical flow cytometry. Each sorted fraction had its genomic DNA isolated and then quantified by UV absorbance on a Nanodrop 2000c. This entry belongs to a study of shared clonotypes between healthy human individuals (dated by TCRdb to 2020 to 2021). About the study as a whole: The cohort included three men and a couple of women between 18 and 49 years of age. For each donor, CD4 naive and CD4 memory were each given three plates, CD8 naive was given two plates, and CD8 memory was given one plate. To estimate repertoire size and how much clonotype sharing occurs between individuals, the study deeply sequenced the blood TCR repertoires of about five healthy adults. Different laboratories and diverse techniques were used to prepare libraries and sequence TCR repertoires, to increase sequencing depth and limit assay-specific biases. Each donor's leukapheresis produced roughly between roughly 0.9 and 9 billion PBMCs.

Overall results and qualifications from the work: Clonotypes shared by all four sorted-subset donors showed higher generation probabilities than non-shared clonotypes. Pairwise subsampling indicated that sequencing depth was expected to affect the degree of clonotype sharing among donors. Estimated clonotype richness was generally larger for naive than for memory subsets. Roughly 5% of naive CD4, 3.5% of naive CD8, approximately 2% of memory CD4, and more than 0.35% of memory CD8 clonotypes were shared across a handful of donors. Only blood was sampled, and tissue TCR repertoires likely differ from those in blood. Rarefaction of sorted-subset datasets indicated incomplete sequencing despite the large sequencing depth. The small number of donors limited the genetic and exposure-history diversity represented.

The clonotype originates from a man younger than 45 in good health. Material: naive CD8+ T cells sorted from blood. Explained via the paper, the cell subset or site label denotes: CD45RA+CCR7+.

DNA sequence: TGTGCCAGTAGTACCCGGACTAGTTTGTTGGAAGCCTCCTACAATGAGCAGTTCTTC. Its product reads: CASSTRTSLLEASYNEQFF. The receptor chain draws on TRBV19 and TRBJ2-1; the central 7 bases match TRBD2. V trim: 4 bases; J trim: 0 bases; unmatched bases: 15. CDR1 LNHDA and CDR2 SQIVND were looked up in the germline V gene (reference sequence). Inclusive of the bounding cysteine and phenylalanine, the CDR3 is 19 residues long. Solely the CDR3 DNA is kept, with 57 bases framed from the first base.